One TCR beta chain is described in this entry. The antigen remains undetermined. UMIs were attached via template switching, each with a 6-nucleotide sample barcode. No DNA is given; TCRdb re-called the 5' RACE reads and lists each CDR3 protein once. The table for this sample gives 420,000 or so distinct CDR3 sequences. The sample is drawn from a study of monozygotic twins with inflammatory bowel disease. Study-level findings and limits: None of the different T cell subtypes could be distinguished from one another. Healthy twins shared more clonotypes with others than IBD patients, most markedly active ones. Similarity of repertoires did not differ between concordant and discordant twins, possibly from limited power.

The CDR3 spans 14 residues. Germline CDR1 and CDR2: LGHNA and YSLEER. The sequenced sample consisted of blood. The rearrangement joins TRBV4-3 to TRBJ2-7. This clonotype originated in a human donor with ulcerative colitis or Crohn's disease, or a healthy co-twin of an affected twin (not recorded which). The CDR3 here is CASSQDKGTYEQYF.